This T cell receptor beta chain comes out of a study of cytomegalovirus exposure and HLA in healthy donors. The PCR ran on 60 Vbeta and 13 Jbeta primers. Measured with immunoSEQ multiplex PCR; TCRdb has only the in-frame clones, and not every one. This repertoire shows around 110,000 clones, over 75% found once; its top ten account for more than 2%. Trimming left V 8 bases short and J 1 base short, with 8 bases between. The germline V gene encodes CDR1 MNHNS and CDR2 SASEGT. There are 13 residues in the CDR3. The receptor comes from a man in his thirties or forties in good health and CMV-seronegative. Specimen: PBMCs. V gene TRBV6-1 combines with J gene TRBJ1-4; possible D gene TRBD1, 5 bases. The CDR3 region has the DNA TGTGCCAGCGAAGGGGTAACTAATGAAAAACTGTTTTTT. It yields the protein CASEGVTNEKLFF.